This is a list of T cell receptor beta chains from one sample in a study of spatial heterogeneity in lung cancer. TCRdb processed the 5' RACE reads anew with MiXCR; each CDR3 protein has one entry. The sample carries around 87,000 distinct CDR3 sequences, around 12% recorded once. Source: PBMCs, taken at surgery. Every receptor here comes from a male donor with early-stage non-small cell lung cancer. Both conserved end residues are part of each CDR3. The D gene is left open where the match is weak. Not all rows give a size; the values are once, few, many and, for expanded clones, a class.

clone_size	v_call	d_call	j_call	cdr3_aa	cdr3_nt
few	TRBV6-2/TRBV6-3	.	TRBJ2-6	CASIKSGSSGANVLTF	TGTGCCAGCATCAAAAGTGGGAGCTCTGGGGCCAACGTCCTGACTTTC
few	TRBV2	.	TRBJ1-6	CASSLGVPLHF	TGTGCCAGCAGCCTGGGGGTACCCCTCCACTTT
many	TRBV7-8	.	TRBJ2-3	CASIENGIATDTQYF	TGTGCCAGCATCGAGAATGGAATCGCCACAGATACGCAGTATTTT
many	TRBV27	.	TRBJ2-7	CASSLSGTSPAYEQYF	TGTGCCAGCAGTTTATCAGGGACTTCCCCGGCCTACGAGCAGTACTTC
.	TRBV30	TRBD1	TRBJ1-5	CAWGSFGTDLNQPQHF	TGTGCCTGGGGATCTTTTGGGACAGACCTCAATCAGCCCCAGCATTTT
.	TRBV4-3	TRBD1	TRBJ2-7	CASSQDRGTGSYEQYF	TGCGCCAGCAGCCAAGATCGGGGGACAGGGTCCTACGAGCAGTACTTC
few	TRBV4-3	.	TRBJ2-5	CASSHPGRGETQYF	TGCGCCAGCAGCCACCCGGGACGGGGGGAGACCCAGTACTTC
.	TRBV9	.	TRBJ2-1	CASRRASSYNEQFF	TGTGCCAGCAGACGAGCGAGCTCCTACAATGAGCAGTTCTTC
few	TRBV25-1	.	TRBJ2-3	CASSDPISRNTQYF	TGTGCCAGCAGTGACCCCATCTCGCGAAATACGCAGTATTTT
.	TRBV12-3/TRBV12-4	.	TRBJ2-7	CASSFSLRDGYEQYF	TGTGCCAGCAGTTTTAGCTTACGGGACGGTTACGAGCAGTACTTC
few	TRBV11-2	.	TRBJ2-3	CASSLLLSVFGTQYF	TGTGCCAGCAGCTTACTTCTTTCGGTGTTCGGTACGCAGTATTTT
.	TRBV15	TRBD2	TRBJ2-1	CATSRVSTSGIYEQFF	TGTGCCACCAGCAGGGTTTCAACTAGCGGGATCTATGAGCAGTTCTTC
many	TRBV6-1	.	TRBJ2-5	CATGIPPGARETQYF	TGTGCCACCGGAATCCCCCCGGGGGCTCGGGAGACCCAGTACTTC
many	TRBV30	.	TRBJ2-7	CAWSFDHYEQYF	TGTGCCTGGAGTTTCGACCACTACGAGCAGTACTTC
.	TRBV15	.	TRBJ2-6	CATANRPGANVLTF	TGTGCCACCGCAAATAGGCCCGGGGCCAACGTCCTGACTTTC
few	TRBV21-1	.	TRBJ2-1	CASRRLAGGGEQFF	TGTGCCAGCCGGAGACTAGCGGGAGGCGGTGAGCAGTTCTTC
.	TRBV6-5	.	TRBJ2-3	CASSKRDTQYF	TGTGCCAGCAGCAAGCGGGATACGCAGTATTTT
few	TRBV6-2/TRBV6-3	.	TRBJ2-5	CASRQDAQETQYF	TGTGCCAGCAGACAGGACGCTCAAGAGACCCAGTACTTC
.	TRBV28	TRBD2	TRBJ2-5	CATAGILETQYF	TGTGCTACAGCGGGGATACTAGAGACCCAGTACTTC
.	TRBV25-1	.	TRBJ2-7	CASSEWGRVGEQYF	TGTGCCAGCAGTGAATGGGGCAGGGTTGGCGAGCAGTACTTC
few	TRBV7-2	TRBD1	TRBJ1-1	CASSIQQGGTEAFF	TGTGCCAGCAGCATCCAACAGGGGGGAACTGAAGCTTTCTTT
many	TRBV24-1	TRBD1	TRBJ2-3	CATGTGAFTDTQYF	TGTGCCACCGGGACAGGTGCCTTCACAGATACGCAGTATTTT
few	TRBV6-2/TRBV6-3	.	TRBJ2-5	CARVPRPGGSQETQYF	TGTGCCAGAGTCCCACGGCCAGGGGGGAGTCAAGAGACCCAGTACTTC
once	TRBV20-1	.	TRBJ1-6	CSADREVGSPLHF	TGCAGTGCCGACCGGGAGGTTGGATCACCCCTCCACTTT
.	TRBV12-3/TRBV12-4	.	TRBJ2-7	CASSLAPSASYEQYF	TGTGCCAGCAGTTTAGCCCCTAGCGCTTCATACGAGCAGTACTTC
many	TRBV5-5	TRBD1	TRBJ1-1	CASSSFSFRDSEAFF	TGTGCCAGCAGCTCCTTTTCATTCCGGGACAGTGAAGCTTTCTTT
few	TRBV11-3	TRBD2	TRBJ2-2	CASSLDASGDLNTGELFF	TGTGCCAGCAGCTTAGATGCTAGCGGGGATTTGAACACCGGGGAGCTGTTTTTT
few	TRBV29-1	.	TRBJ1-5	CSVVTANSNQPQHF	TGCAGCGTTGTCACAGCTAATAGCAATCAGCCCCAGCATTTT
few	TRBV27	.	TRBJ1-5	CASSPRDSNQPQHF	TGTGCCAGCAGTCCAAGGGATAGCAATCAGCCCCAGCATTTT
few	TRBV29-1	.	TRBJ1-2	CSVGGSRGDNYGYTF	TGCAGCGTTGGGGGGAGCAGGGGAGATAACTATGGCTACACCTTC
few	TRBV12-3/TRBV12-4	TRBD1	TRBJ1-6	CASSELGTANSPLHF	TGTGCCAGCAGTGAACTCGGGACAGCGAATTCACCCCTCCACTTT
many	TRBV6-1	.	TRBJ2-5	CASIRGAQETQYF	TGTGCCAGCATCCGGGGGGCCCAAGAGACCCAGTACTTC
few	TRBV12-3/TRBV12-4	.	TRBJ2-5	CASSFRGEETQYF	TGTGCCAGCAGTTTTCGGGGCGAAGAGACCCAGTACTTC
few	TRBV15	TRBD2	TRBJ2-3	CATSRGTSGGEDTQYF	TGTGCCACCAGCAGAGGAACTAGCGGGGGGGAAGATACGCAGTATTTT
few	TRBV10-2	TRBD2	TRBJ2-3	CASIPKGRGGEDTQYF	TGCGCCAGCATTCCCAAGGGGCGGGGGGGCGAAGATACGCAGTATTTT
few	TRBV15	.	TRBJ2-7	CATSFLPGRYEQYF	TGTGCCACCAGCTTCCTTCCCGGGCGGTACGAGCAGTACTTC
.	TRBV7-2	TRBD1	TRBJ2-7	CASSRDRASSYEQYF	TGTGCCAGCAGCCGTGACAGGGCTAGCTCCTACGAGCAGTACTTC
.	TRBV20-1	TRBD1	TRBJ1-6	CSAIPGQGNSPLHF	TGCAGTGCTATTCCGGGACAGGGAAATTCACCCCTCCACTTT
.	TRBV12-3/TRBV12-4	.	TRBJ2-7	CASSAPDSYEQYF	TGTGCCAGCAGTGCCCCGGACAGTTACGAGCAGTACTTC
.	TRBV12-3/TRBV12-4	TRBD1	TRBJ1-1	CASSLTRDGTGRTEAFF	TGTGCCAGCAGTCTCACCCGAGATGGGACAGGGAGGACTGAAGCTTTCTTT